This T cell receptor beta chain emerged from a study of vaccination effects on CD4 cells after COVID-19. Study as a whole: The median interval between the second dose and post-vaccine sampling was 72 days.

When around nine days of culture had elapsed, CD4+ T cells were isolated. Either the mRNA-1273 or the BNT162b2 vaccine was given to participants as two doses. The study found no prior SARS-CoV-2 infection in the vaccine recipients, who tested negative for nucleocapsid antibodies. Generated by immunoSEQ multiplex PCR, the TCRdb table keeps only in-frame clones and is missing some. The table lists 8,000 to 10,000 clones, around 74% of them singletons. Regarding this clone: The antigen remains undetermined.

This CDR3 contains 13 residues. The V end lost 2 bases, the J end lost 7 bases, and 10 bases lay between the germline ends. CDR1 SGHNT and CDR2 YYREEE come from the germline V gene (reference sequence). The sequence came from a human donor who received a COVID-19 vaccine. The V call is TRBV5-4, the J call TRBJ2-1; tentatively, D is TRBD2 (5 bases). Sequenced here: CD4+ T cells from PBMCs cultured without peptide, sampled after COVID-19 vaccination. CDR3 loop: CASSFRGKNEQFF. The CDR3 DNA follows: TGTGCCAGCAGCTTCCGAGGGAAAAATGAGCAGTTCTTC.